A single sample is the source of the 29 T cell receptor beta chains below, sequenced in a study of beta chain features in type 1 diabetes. Study-wide findings and caveats: A moderate, significant TCRB CDR3 shortening appeared in type 1 diabetes across four CD4+ subsets.

Every isolated RNA sample was fully reverse transcribed, so sequencing captured expressed TCRB transcripts. Only in-frame clones appear in the TCRdb table, and some are missing; sequencing was by immunoSEQ multiplex PCR. The table records about 170,000 clones, almost 8% of them present only once. Their cognate antigens are unknown. The material sequenced was central memory CD4+ T cells from blood. The receptors come from a man younger than 35 with type 1 diabetes.

This clone showed up just a few times. This chain uses TRBV18 with TRBJ2-1; 10 nucleotides line up with TRBD1. Losses at the gene ends were 2 bases for V and 5 bases for J; bases not matched to a gene: 9. Per the germline V gene, CDR1 is KGHSH and CDR2 is LQKENI. The CDR3 has 17 amino acids. CDR3 in amino acids: CASSPWSTGGADNEQFF. In DNA form, the CDR3 reads TGTGCCAGCTCACCATGGTCGACAGGGGGCGCAGACAATGAGCAGTTCTTC. The entire variable domain, with the rest obtained from reference TRBV18 and TRBJ2-1, is as follows: NAGVMQNPRHLVRRRGQEARLRCSPMKGHSHVYWYRQLPEEGLKFMVYLQKENIIDESGMPKERFSAEFPKEGPSILRIQQVVRGDSAAYFCASSPWSTGGADNEQFFGPGTRLTVL.

This clone has only a few counts. The chain couples TRBV30 to TRBJ2-7; 7 nucleotides align to TRBD1. The CDR3 is 14 residues long. J was trimmed by 1 base and V by 3 bases; bases with no gene match: 6. Germline values: CDR1 GTSNPN, CDR2 SVGIG (reference sequence). The CDR3 sequence is CAWRGDRQSYEQYF. The CDR3 bases are TGTGCCTGGAGGGGGGACAGACAGTCCTACGAGCAGTACTTC.

The table lists this clone with a few counts. The CDR3 coding sequence is TGCGCCAGCAGCAGGACAGGGGCGCCGGATACGCAGTATTTT. Residues: CASSRTGAPDTQYF. The chain carries TRBV5-1 and TRBJ2-3, with 9 nucleotides matching TRBD1. Germline V gene sequence: CDR1 SGHRS, CDR2 YFSETQ. The CDR3 loop spans 14 amino acids. V was clipped by 4 bases and J by 6 bases; unmatched bases: 6. The entire variable domain, with the rest obtained from reference TRBV5-1 and TRBJ2-3, is as follows: KAGVTQTPRYLIKTRGQQVTLSCSPISGHRSVSWYQQTPGQGLQFLFEYFSETQRNKGNFPGRFSGRQFSNSRSEMNVSTLELGDSALYLCASSRTGAPDTQYFGPGTRLTVL.

The V and J genes are TRBV19 and TRBJ1-3; possibly TRBD1 for D (5 bases). This CDR3 has 16 residues. Trimming removed 3 bases from V and 5 bases from J, with 17 bases in between. Germline CDR1 reads LNHDA; CDR2 reads SQIVND (reference sequence). For the CDR3, the DNA is TGTGCCAGTAGTATTGAGGGCGCGGGGCGCCGAAACACCATATATTTT. Translation: CASSIEGAGRRNTIYF.

This clone was seen at least ten times. The chain links TRBV5-1 to TRBJ2-3, with D possibly TRBD2 on 6 matching bases. Trimming took 2 bases from V and 2 from J, leaving 9 bases between them. The length of the CDR3 is 14 residues. Germline assignment: CDR1 SGHRS and CDR2 YFSETQ. The CDR3 here is CASSFGGDTDTQYF. CDR3 in DNA: TGCGCCAGCAGCTTCGGGGGAGACACAGATACGCAGTATTTT.

The chain is built from TRBV5-1 and TRBJ2-3, with TRBD2 matching over 9 bases. Per germline, CDR1 SGHRS and CDR2 YFSETQ. The CDR3 is 15 residues long. Losses at the gene ends were 3 bases for V and 2 bases for J; bases not matched to a gene: 4. Here the CDR3 reads CASSSGLAHTDTQYF. In DNA form, the CDR3 reads TGCGCCAGCAGCTCGGGACTAGCACACACAGATACGCAGTATTTT.

This clone has just a few counts. The junction departs from germline at one end; a sequencing error may be responsible. The CDR3 region has the DNA TGCGCCAGCAGCCAAGATCACAGGGGCGGGGAGCCCCAGCATTTT. Translated, it gives CASSQDHRGGEPQHF. The V gene is TRBV5-4, the J gene TRBJ1-5; 7 bases align to TRBD1. This CDR3 contains 15 residues. CDR1 is SGHNT, CDR2 YYREEE, per germline (reference sequence).

This clone was seen only a few times. This rearrangement joins TRBV2 to TRBJ1-1; D not resolved. This CDR3 region has 14 residues. Between the trimmed V and J ends, which lost 2 bases and 5 bases, there was a span of 12 bases. In germline, CDR1 is SNHLY, CDR2 FYNNEI. Here the CDR3 reads CASSEYRVGTEAFF. CDR3 sequence (DNA): TGTGCCAGCAGTGAATATCGGGTTGGGACTGAAGCTTTCTTT.

The table lists this clone with many counts. The J gene is TRBJ2-4, the V gene TRBV11-2, with 9 bases that match TRBD2. V dropped 4 bases and J dropped 0; count of bases not matched to a gene: 13. The CDR3 extends over 19 amino acids. Germline assignment: CDR1 SGHAT and CDR2 FQNNGV. The CDR3 DNA is TGTGCCAGCAGCTCCAGGGTAGCGGGGGAGAACCCAGCCAAAAACATTCAGTACTTC. This translates into CASSSRVAGENPAKNIQYF.

The chain employs TRBV27 and TRBJ2-7, with 11 bases aligning to TRBD1. Losses at the gene ends were 0 bases for V and 4 bases for J; bases not matched to a gene: 5. Germline values: CDR1 MNHEY, CDR2 SMNVEV (reference sequence). This CDR3 region has 16 residues. The CDR3 reads CASSLSWTGGEYEQYF. The CDR3 region has the DNA TGTGCCAGCAGTTTATCGTGGACAGGGGGCGAGTACGAGCAGTACTTC.

This clone has more than one count but fewer than ten. The chain carries TRBV18 and TRBJ1-1; D is unclear. This CDR3 region has 13 residues. The germline V gene has CDR1 KGHSH and CDR2 LQKENI. V dropped 4 bases and J dropped 8 bases, with 14 bases sitting between them. As DNA, the CDR3 is TGTGCCAGCTCACGGGAGGCGGACCGAGAAGCTTTCTTT. This translates into CASSREADREAFF.

In its sample, this clone was seen a few times. The chain carries TRBV4-3 and TRBJ1-3; no clear D gene. The CDR3 covers 18 residues. V dropped 0 bases and J dropped 3 bases, with 18 bases sitting between them. Germline CDR1 reads LGHNA; CDR2 reads YSLEER. CDR3 sequence: CASSQEYLRQYLGNTIYF. The DNA for the CDR3 is TGCGCCAGCAGCCAAGAGTATTTGCGGCAGTATCTTGGAAACACCATATATTTT.

The chain is built from TRBV7-2 and TRBJ2-7; the match to TRBD1 covers 10 bases. After removal of 3 bases from V and 2 bases from J, the junction contained 10 bases not matched to a gene. Germline assignment: CDR1 SGHTA and CDR2 FQGNSA. The CDR3 has 17 residues. The CDR3 bases are TGTGCCAGCAGCTTCACTCGGGACAGGGGATTTCCCTACGAGCAGTACTTC. This gives the protein CASSFTRDRGFPYEQYF.

This clone turned up a few times. The V gene is TRBV2, the J gene TRBJ2-2, with TRBD2 matching 13 bases. V shed 11 bases, J shed 6 bases, and the junction held 15 bases outside the gene matches. The length of the CDR3 is 17 residues. The V gene's germline CDR1 is SNHLY and CDR2 FYNNEI. CDR3 coding DNA: TGTGCCTCCAGGATCGTTGGGACTAGCGGGATTTCCGGGGAGCTGTTTTTT. Translated: CASRIVGTSGISGELFF. Supplemented by reference TRBV2 and TRBJ2-2, the full variable domain reads EPEVTQTPSHQVTQMGQEVILRCVPISNHLYFYWYRQILGQKVEFLVSFYNNEISEKSEIFDDQFSVERPDGSNFTLKIRSTKLEDSAMYFCASRIVGTSGISGELFFGEGSRLTVL.

CDR3 bases: TGCGCCAGCAGCCCCCCTTCGGGTCGGGCCAACGTCCTGACTTTC. Its protein product is CASSPPSGRANVLTF. V usage is TRBV5-1 and J usage is TRBJ2-6; D is unclear. V lost 4 bases, J lost 5 bases, and 13 bases lay in between. This CDR3 is 15 amino acids long. Germline CDR1 SGHRS, CDR2 YFSETQ.

The gene calls are TRBV5-6 and TRBJ1-1; TRBD1 matches at 8 bases. Trimming took 7 bases from V and 5 from J; bases not matched to a gene: 10. The CDR3 extends over 14 amino acids. Germline CDR1 and CDR2: SGHDT and YYEEEE. The CDR3 coding sequence is TGTGCCAGCGGAGAGACAGGGGATAGGACTGAAGCTTTCTTT. Its translation is CASGETGDRTEAFF.

This clone was picked up a small number of times. This chain links TRBV29-1 with TRBJ2-1; 9 bases agree with TRBD2. J lost 2 bases, V lost 6 bases, and 11 bases had no gene match. CDR3 length: 16 amino acids. The germline V gene encodes CDR1 SQVTM and CDR2 ANQGSEA. The CDR3: CSVGGIAGAAYNEQFF. In DNA form, the CDR3 reads TGCAGCGTGGGGGGGATAGCGGGGGCGGCCTACAATGAGCAGTTCTTC.

There are a few counts of this clone. This CDR3 is also generated by other DNA sequences in the sample. This rearrangement joins TRBV5-1 to TRBJ1-1, with 8 positions matching TRBD1. V was pared by 2 bases and J by 8 bases, with 2 bases of the junction left unmatched. Looked up from germline, CDR1 is SGHRS and CDR2 is YFSETQ. The CDR3 has 12 amino acids. This CDR3 reads CASSLQGVEAFF. For the CDR3, the DNA is TGCGCCAGCAGCTTACAGGGGGTAGAAGCTTTCTTT.

This rearrangement joins TRBV5-4 to TRBJ2-3, with D unresolved. The CDR3 has 16 amino acids. Germline CDR1 reads SGHNT; CDR2 reads YYREEE (reference sequence). Trimming pared 1 base from V and 2 bases from J, leaving 14 bases between. CDR3 amino acids: CASSLTVSRDTDTQYF. The CDR3 DNA sequence: TGTGCCAGCAGCTTGACTGTGAGCCGAGACACAGATACGCAGTATTTT.

This clone was counted only a few times. This chain joins TRBV7-2 and TRBJ2-3, with D possibly being TRBD1 (5 bases). The CDR3 extends over 15 amino acids. CDR1 is SGHTA, CDR2 FQGNSA, per germline. Between the trimmed V and J ends, which lost 5 bases and 3 bases, there was a span of 15 bases. The CDR3 sequence: CASSANPGQTDTQYF. CDR3 in DNA: TGTGCCAGCAGCGCCAACCCAGGGCAAACAGATACGCAGTATTTT. Together with reference TRBV7-2 and TRBJ2-3, the CDR3 gives the full variable domain: GAGVSQSPSNKVTEKGKDVELRCDPISGHTALYWYRQSLGQGLEFLIYFQGNSAPDKSGLPSDRFSAERTGGSVSTLTIQRTQQEDSAVYLCASSANPGQTDTQYFGPGTRLTVL.

This clone was counted only a few times. The gene calls are TRBV19 and TRBJ1-1; possibly TRBD1 for D (5 bases). Germline V CDR1 and CDR2: LNHDA, SQIVND (reference sequence). CDR3 size: 13 residues. The V and J ends lost 4 bases and 5 bases respectively, with 11 bases between them. Here the CDR3 DNA reads TGTGCCAGTAGTACAGGGATATTAACTGAAGCTTTCTTT. It translates to CASSTGILTEAFF.

This clone came up a few times. The chain joins TRBV6-6 to TRBJ1-5; D remains ambiguous. Trimming stripped 5 bases from V and 6 bases from J, with 11 bases between. The CDR3 has 13 amino acids. The germline V gene encodes CDR1 MNHNY and CDR2 SVGAGI (reference sequence). This CDR3 reads CASSVTAGQPQHF. Written as DNA, the CDR3 is TGTGCCAGCAGTGTAACAGCTGGTCAGCCCCAGCATTTT.

This clone came up a few times. The rearrangement links TRBV5-1 to TRBJ2-1, with 11 bases identical to TRBD2. The V and J ends lost 0 bases and 8 bases, in that order; junction bases with no gene match: 4. CDR1 is SGHRS and CDR2 is YFSETQ in the germline V gene. The CDR3 has 15 residues. CDR3 nucleotides: TGCGCCAGCAGCTTGGCTACTAGCGGGGGAGATGAGCAGTTCTTC. It is translated as CASSLATSGGDEQFF.

This clone showed up just once. This chain links TRBV6-5 with TRBJ2-2, with TRBD2 as a possible D gene (7 bases). The CDR3 runs to 14 residues. Trimming took off 3 bases at V and 7 bases at J, with 12 bases between the two ends. From germline, CDR1 is MNHEY and CDR2 SVGAGI. CDR3 residues: CASSYMGGRGELFF. As DNA, the CDR3 is TGTGCCAGCAGTTATATGGGGGGGCGCGGGGAGCTGTTTTTT.

In this sample, this clone turned up a few times. This chain joins TRBV28 and TRBJ2-1; D is unresolved. V was shortened by 3 bases and J by 5 bases, with 11 bases between the two germline ends. The CDR3 consists of 14 residues. The germline CDR1 and CDR2 sequences are MDHEN and SYDVKM. CDR3: CASSLSRQNNEQFF. The CDR3 nucleotides read TGTGCCAGCAGTTTGTCTCGTCAGAACAATGAGCAGTTCTTC.

This clone was detected only a few times. This chain uses TRBV6-1 with TRBJ1-2; the D gene is possibly TRBD1 (5 bases). Germline V gene data show CDR1 as MNHNS and CDR2 as SASEGT. Trimming removed 8 bases at V and 4 bases at J, with 8 bases between. The length of the CDR3 is 11 residues. The CDR3 DNA sequence: TGTGCCAGCGACAGTGGCTATGGCTACACCTTC. This translates into CASDSGYGYTF.

This chain connects TRBV28 to TRBJ1-2; D is possibly TRBD1 (6 bases). The CDR3 runs 14 residues. Trimming pared 6 bases from V and 7 bases from J, leaving 18 bases between. The germline gives CDR1 MDHEN, CDR2 SYDVKM. The CDR3 coding sequence is TGTGCCAGCAGGCAGGGGCCGGGCATGGGTGGCTACACCTTC. Translated, it gives CASRQGPGMGGYTF.

The rearrangement uses TRBV9 and TRBJ2-7; 9 bases map to TRBD2. V shed 0 bases and J 3 bases; nucleotides not matched to a gene: 4. CDR3 size: 15 residues. From germline, CDR1 is SGDLS and CDR2 YYNGEE. CDR3 sequence: CASSVGSGSLYEQYF. The CDR3 region has the DNA TGTGCCAGCAGCGTAGGTAGCGGGAGCCTCTACGAGCAGTACTTC.

This chain connects TRBV16 to TRBJ1-2, with D possibly TRBD1 on 6 matching bases. The V gene lost 4 bases and the J gene lost 8 bases, with 11 bases spanning the gap. The germline V gene has CDR1 KGHSY and CDR2 FQNENV. There are 12 residues in the CDR3. This CDR3 reads CASSPTGQGYTF. As DNA, the CDR3 is TGTGCCAGCAGCCCGACAGGACAGGGCTACACCTTC.